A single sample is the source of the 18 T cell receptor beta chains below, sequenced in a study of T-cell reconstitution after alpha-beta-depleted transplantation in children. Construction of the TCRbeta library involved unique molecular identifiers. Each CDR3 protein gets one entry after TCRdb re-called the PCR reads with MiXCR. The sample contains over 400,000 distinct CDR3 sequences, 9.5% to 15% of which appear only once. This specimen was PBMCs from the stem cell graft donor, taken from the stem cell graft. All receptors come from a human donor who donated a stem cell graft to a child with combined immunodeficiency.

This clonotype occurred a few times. In DNA, the CDR3 is TGTGCCATCCGTGGTGACACTGAAGCTTTCTTT. It yields the protein CAIRGDTEAFF. This chain uses TRBV10-3 with TRBJ1-1; no clear D gene. This CDR3 is 11 amino acids long. V was trimmed by 8 bases and J by 3 bases, leaving 7 bases between them. The germline V gene has CDR1 ENHRY and CDR2 SYGVKD.

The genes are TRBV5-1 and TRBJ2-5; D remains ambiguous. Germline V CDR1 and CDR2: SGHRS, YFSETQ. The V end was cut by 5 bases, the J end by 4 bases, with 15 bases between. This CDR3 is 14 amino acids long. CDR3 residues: CASSSNSPPETQYF. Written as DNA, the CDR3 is TGCGCCAGCAGTTCCAACAGTCCCCCAGAGACCCAGTACTTC.

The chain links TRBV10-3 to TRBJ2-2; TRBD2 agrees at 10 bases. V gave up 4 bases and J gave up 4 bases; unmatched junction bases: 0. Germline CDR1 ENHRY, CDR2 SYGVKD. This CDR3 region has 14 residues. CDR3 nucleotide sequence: TGTGCCATCAGTGTAGCGGGAGGCACCGGGGAGCTGTTTTTT. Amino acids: CAISVAGGTGELFF.

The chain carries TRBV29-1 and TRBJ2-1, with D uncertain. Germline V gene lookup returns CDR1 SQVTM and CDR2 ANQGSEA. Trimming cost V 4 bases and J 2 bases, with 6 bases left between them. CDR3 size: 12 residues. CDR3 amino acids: CSVGEPYNEQFF. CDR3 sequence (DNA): TGCAGCGTTGGCGAACCCTACAATGAGCAGTTCTTC.

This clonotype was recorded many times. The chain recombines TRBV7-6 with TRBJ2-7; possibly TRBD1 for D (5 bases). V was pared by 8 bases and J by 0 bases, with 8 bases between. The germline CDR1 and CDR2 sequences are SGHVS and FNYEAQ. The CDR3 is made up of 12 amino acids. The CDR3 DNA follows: TGTGCCAGCGCTGACAGCTCCTACGAGCAGTACTTC. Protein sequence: CASADSSYEQYF.

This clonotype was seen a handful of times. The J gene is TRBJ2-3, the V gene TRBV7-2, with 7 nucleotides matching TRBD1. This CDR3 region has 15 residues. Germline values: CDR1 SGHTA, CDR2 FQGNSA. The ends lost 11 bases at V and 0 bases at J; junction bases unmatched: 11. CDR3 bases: TGTGCCTCTGCGACAGGGACCCCTAGCACAGATACGCAGTATTTT. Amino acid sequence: CASATGTPSTDTQYF.

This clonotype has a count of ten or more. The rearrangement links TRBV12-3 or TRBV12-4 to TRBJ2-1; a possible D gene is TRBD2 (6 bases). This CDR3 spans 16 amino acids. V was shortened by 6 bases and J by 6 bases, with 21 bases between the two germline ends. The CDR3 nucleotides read TGTGCCAGCAGCTCCCGGTGGGGCGGGAATATCAATGAGCAGTTCTTC. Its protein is CASSSRWGGNINEQFF.

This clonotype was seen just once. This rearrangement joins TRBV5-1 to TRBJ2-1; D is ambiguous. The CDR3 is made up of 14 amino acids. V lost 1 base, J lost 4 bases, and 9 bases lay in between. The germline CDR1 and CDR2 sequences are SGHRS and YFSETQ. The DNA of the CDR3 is TGCGCCAGCAGCTTGCTTCGCGCTTACAATGAGCAGTTCTTC. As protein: CASSLLRAYNEQFF. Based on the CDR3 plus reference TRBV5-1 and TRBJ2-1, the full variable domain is KAGVTQTPRYLIKTRGQQVTLSCSPISGHRSVSWYQQTPGQGLQFLFEYFSETQRNKGNFPGRFSGRQFSNSRSEMNVSTLELGDSALYLCASSLLRAYNEQFFGPGTRLTVL.

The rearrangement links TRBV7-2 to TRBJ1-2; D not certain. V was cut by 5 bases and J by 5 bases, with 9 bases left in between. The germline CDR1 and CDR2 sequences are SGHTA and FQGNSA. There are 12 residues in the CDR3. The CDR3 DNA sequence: TGTGCCAGCAGCCAGCAAAGTTATGGCTACACCTTC. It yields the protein CASSQQSYGYTF. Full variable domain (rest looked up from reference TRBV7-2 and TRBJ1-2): GAGVSQSPSNKVTEKGKDVELRCDPISGHTALYWYRQSLGQGLEFLIYFQGNSAPDKSGLPSDRFSAERTGGSVSTLTIQRTQQEDSAVYLCASSQQSYGYTFGSGTRLTVV.

The CDR3 spells CASRGKNAGANVLTF. The CDR3 bases are TGTGCCAGCAGGGGCAAGAATGCTGGGGCCAACGTCCTGACTTTC. J is TRBJ2-6 and V is TRBV6-2 or TRBV6-3; D is uncertain. The V end lost 6 bases, the J end lost 2 bases, and 11 bases lay between the germline ends. CDR1 MNHEY and CDR2 SVGEGT come from the germline V gene. The length of the CDR3 is 15 residues.

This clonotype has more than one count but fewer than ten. CDR3 sequence reads: CAISEQTSTDTQYF. DNA of the CDR3: TGTGCCATCAGTGAACAAACTAGCACAGATACGCAGTATTTT. The chain uses TRBV10-3 and TRBJ2-3, with D unclear. Germline V gives CDR1 ENHRY, CDR2 SYGVKD. CDR3 length: 14 residues. Trimming took 3 bases from V and 0 from J, leaving 7 bases between them.

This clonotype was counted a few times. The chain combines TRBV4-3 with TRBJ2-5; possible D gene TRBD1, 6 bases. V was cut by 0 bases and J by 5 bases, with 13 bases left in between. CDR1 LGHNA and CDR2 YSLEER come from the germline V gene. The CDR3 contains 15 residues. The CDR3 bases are TGCGCCAGCAGCCAAGATCCAGGGGCATGGGAGACCCAGTACTTC. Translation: CASSQDPGAWETQYF.

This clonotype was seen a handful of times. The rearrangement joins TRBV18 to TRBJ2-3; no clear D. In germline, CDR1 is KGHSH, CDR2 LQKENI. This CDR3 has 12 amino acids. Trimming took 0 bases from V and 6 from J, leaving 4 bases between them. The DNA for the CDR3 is TGTGCCAGCTCACCACCGGTGGATACGCAGTATTTT. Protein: CASSPPVDTQYF.

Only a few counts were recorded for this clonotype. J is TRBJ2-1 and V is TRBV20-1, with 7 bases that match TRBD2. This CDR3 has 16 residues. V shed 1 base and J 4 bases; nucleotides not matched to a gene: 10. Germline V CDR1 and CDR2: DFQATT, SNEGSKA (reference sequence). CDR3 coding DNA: TGCAGTGCTAGAGTTGTGGGAGGGCCGCGGTACAATGAGCAGTTCTTC. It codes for CSARVVGGPRYNEQFF.

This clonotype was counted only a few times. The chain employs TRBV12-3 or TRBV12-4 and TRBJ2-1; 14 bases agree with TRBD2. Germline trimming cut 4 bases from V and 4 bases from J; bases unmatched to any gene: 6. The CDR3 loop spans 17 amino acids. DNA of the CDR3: TGTGCCAGCAGTTGGGGGACTAGCGGGAGCAGTTACAATGAGCAGTTCTTC. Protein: CASSWGTSGSSYNEQFF.

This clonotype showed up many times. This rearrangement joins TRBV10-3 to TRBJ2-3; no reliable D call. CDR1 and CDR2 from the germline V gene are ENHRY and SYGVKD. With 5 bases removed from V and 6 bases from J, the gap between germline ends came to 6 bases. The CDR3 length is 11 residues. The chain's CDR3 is CAISSWDTQYF. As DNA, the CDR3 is TGTGCCATCAGTAGTTGGGATACGCAGTATTTT.

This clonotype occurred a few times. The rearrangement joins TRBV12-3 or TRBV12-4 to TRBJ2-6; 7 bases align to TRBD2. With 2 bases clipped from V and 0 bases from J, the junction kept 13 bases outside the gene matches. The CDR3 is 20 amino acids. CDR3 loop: CASSLMGRAVRHSGANVLTF. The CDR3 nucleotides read TGTGCCAGCAGTTTAATGGGGAGGGCAGTTCGCCACTCTGGGGCCAACGTCCTGACTTTC.

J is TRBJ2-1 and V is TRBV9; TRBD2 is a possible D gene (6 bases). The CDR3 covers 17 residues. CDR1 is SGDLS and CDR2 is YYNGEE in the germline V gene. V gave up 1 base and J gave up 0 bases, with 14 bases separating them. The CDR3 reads CASSVKEGLHSYNEQFF. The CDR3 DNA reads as TGTGCCAGCAGCGTAAAGGAGGGGCTCCACTCCTACAATGAGCAGTTCTTC.